In this sample, the clone carrying this T cell receptor beta chain turned up a few times. The antigen is unknown. The source of the sample is a study of graft-versus-host responses after intestinal transplantation. Study at large: As for transplant type, recipients had multivisceral, liver-intestinal, or isolated intestinal grafts. Every one of the recipients received anti-thymocyte globulin induction and afterwards took tacrolimus and steroids for around three years.

Clones were sequenced by immunoSEQ multiplex PCR, and TCRdb holds only the in-frame ones, with some missing. The repertoire holds about 88,000 clones, with roughly 90% as singletons. Per the germline V gene, CDR1 is KGHSH and CDR2 is LQKENI. V shed 3 bases and J 3 bases; nucleotides not matched to a gene: 7. The CDR3 totals 15 residues. Findings of the study overall: Marrow from the recipient contained GvH clones, some of which had appeared first in ileum or blood. Within the allografts of patients who had graft-donor T cell macrochimerism, graft-versus-host to host-versus-graft clonal ratios were high.

The source material was unstimulated CD4+ T cells sorted from spleen or lymph node cells, sampled before transplant. This TCR was sampled from a human donor who was the organ donor for an intestinal transplant. The chain joins TRBV18 to TRBJ2-7, with TRBD1 identical over 8 bases. The CDR3 protein is CASSPGTGIGYEQYF. The CDR3 region has the DNA TGTGCCAGCTCACCCGGGACAGGTATAGGCTACGAGCAGTACTTC.